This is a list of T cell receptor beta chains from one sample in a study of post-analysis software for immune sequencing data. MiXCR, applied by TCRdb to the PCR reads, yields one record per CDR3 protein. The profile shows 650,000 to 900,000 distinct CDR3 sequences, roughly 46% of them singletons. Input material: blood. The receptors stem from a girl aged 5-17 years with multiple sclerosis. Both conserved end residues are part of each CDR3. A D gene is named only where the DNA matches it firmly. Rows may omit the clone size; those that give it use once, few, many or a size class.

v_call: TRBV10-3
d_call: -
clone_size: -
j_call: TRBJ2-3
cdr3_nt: TGTGCCATCAGTGAAATGGATAGCACAGATACGCAGTATTTT
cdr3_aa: CAISEMDSTDTQYF

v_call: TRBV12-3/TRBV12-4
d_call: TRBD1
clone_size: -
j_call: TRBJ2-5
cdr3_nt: TGTGCCAGCAGTTTGGACAGGGTAGGGTGGGAGCAGTACTTC
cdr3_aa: CASSLDRVGWEQYF

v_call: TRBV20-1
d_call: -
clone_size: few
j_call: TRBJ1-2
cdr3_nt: TGCAGTGCTAGAAGGGCAGGTGGTAACTATGGCTACACCTTC
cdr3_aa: CSARRAGGNYGYTF

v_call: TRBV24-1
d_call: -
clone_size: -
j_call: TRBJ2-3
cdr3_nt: TGTGCCACCAGTGATTGGACACCCTCTGGGAGCACAGATACGCAGTATTTT
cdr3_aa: CATSDWTPSGSTDTQYF

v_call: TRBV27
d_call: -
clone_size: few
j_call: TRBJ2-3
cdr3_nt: TGTGCCAGCAGTTTATCAGGAAGCGGAGATACGCAGTATTTT
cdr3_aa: CASSLSGSGDTQYF

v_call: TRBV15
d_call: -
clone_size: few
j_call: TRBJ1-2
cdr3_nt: TGTGCCACCAGCAGAGATCTGGGGGGGAACTATGGCTACACCTTC
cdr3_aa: CATSRDLGGNYGYTF

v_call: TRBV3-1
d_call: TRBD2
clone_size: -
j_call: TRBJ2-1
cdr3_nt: TGTGCCAGCAGCCAAGAACTTACTAGCGGGAGGGATGAGCAGTTCTTC
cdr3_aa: CASSQELTSGRDEQFF

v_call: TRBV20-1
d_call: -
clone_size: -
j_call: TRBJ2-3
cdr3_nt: TGCAGTGCCCTGGTGGGGACAGATACGCAGTATTTT
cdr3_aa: CSALVGTDTQYF

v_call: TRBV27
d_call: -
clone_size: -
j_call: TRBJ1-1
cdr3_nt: TGTGCCAGCAGTTCACAGACCCGGTGGACTGAAGCTTTCTTT
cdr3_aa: CASSSQTRWTEAFF

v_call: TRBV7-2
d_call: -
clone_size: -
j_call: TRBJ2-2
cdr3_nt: TGTGCCAGCAGCCTTAGGGGGGGATCAGGCACCGGGGAGCTGTTTTTT
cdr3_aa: CASSLRGGSGTGELFF

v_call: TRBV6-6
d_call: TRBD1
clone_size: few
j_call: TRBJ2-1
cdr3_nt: TGTGCCAGCAGTTACCCGCCTTTGGGACAGGGAGACAATGAGCAGTTCTTC
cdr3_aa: CASSYPPLGQGDNEQFF

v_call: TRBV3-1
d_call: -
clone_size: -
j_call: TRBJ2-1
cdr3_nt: TGTGCCAGCAGCCAAGCCCAGGGGGGGAGCTCCTACAATGAGCAGTTCTTC
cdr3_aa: CASSQAQGGSSYNEQFF

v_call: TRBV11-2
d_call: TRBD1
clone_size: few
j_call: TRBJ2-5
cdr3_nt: TGTGCCAGCAGCCCAGGGACAGGGAGCCGGTACCAAGAGACCCAGTACTTC
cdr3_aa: CASSPGTGSRYQETQYF

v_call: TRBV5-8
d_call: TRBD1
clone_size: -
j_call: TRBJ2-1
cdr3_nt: TGTGCCAGCAGCAAGACAGGGGAAAAGGTCTACAATGAGCAGTTCTTC
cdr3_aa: CASSKTGEKVYNEQFF

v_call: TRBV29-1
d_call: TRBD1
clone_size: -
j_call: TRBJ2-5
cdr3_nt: TGCAGCGTTTTCGACAGGGCCAGGGATTACCGGGAGACCCAGTACTTC
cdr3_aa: CSVFDRARDYRETQYF

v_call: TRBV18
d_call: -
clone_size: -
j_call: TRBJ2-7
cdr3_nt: TGTGCCAGCTCACCTTTCGGGGCCTACGAGCAGTACTTC
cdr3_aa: CASSPFGAYEQYF